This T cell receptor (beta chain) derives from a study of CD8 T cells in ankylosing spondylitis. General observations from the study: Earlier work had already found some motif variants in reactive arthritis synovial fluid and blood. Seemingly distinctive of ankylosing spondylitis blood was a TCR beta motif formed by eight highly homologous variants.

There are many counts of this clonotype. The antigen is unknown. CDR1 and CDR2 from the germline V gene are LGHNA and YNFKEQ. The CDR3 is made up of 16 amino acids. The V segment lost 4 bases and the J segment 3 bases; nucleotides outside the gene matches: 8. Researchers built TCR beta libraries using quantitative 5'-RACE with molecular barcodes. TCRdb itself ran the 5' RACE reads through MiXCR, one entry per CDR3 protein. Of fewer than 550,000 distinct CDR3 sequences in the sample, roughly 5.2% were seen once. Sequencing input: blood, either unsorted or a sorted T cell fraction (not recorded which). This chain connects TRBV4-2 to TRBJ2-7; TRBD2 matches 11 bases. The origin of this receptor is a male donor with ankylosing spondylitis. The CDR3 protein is CASSLKIGTSGYEQYF. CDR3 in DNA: TGTGCCAGCAGCCTAAAGATCGGGACTAGCGGCTACGAGCAGTACTTC.